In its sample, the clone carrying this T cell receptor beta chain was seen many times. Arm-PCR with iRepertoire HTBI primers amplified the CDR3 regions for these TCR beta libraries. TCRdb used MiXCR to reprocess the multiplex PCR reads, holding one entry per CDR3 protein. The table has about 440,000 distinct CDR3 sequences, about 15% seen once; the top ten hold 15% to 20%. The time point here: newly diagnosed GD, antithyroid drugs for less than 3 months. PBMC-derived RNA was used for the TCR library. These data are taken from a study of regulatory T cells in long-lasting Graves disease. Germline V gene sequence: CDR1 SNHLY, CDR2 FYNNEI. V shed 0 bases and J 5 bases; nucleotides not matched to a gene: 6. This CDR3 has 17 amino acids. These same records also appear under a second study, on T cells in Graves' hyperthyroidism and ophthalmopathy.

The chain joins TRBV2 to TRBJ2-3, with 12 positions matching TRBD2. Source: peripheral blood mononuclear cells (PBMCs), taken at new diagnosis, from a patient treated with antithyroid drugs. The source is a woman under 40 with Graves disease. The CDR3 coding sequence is TGTGCCAGCAGTGAAGCAAGACTAGCGGGAGCCGGAGATACGCAGTATTTT. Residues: CASSEARLAGAGDTQYF.